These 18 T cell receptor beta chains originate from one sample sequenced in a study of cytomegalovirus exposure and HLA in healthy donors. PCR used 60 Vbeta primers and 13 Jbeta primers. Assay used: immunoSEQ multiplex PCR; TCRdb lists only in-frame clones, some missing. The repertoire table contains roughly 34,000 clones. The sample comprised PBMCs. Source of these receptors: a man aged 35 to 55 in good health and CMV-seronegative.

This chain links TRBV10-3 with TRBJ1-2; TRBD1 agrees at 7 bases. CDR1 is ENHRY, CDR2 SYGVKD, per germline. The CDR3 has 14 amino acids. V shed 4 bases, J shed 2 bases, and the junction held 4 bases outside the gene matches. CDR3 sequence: CAISGRGTNYGYTF. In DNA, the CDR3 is TGTGCCATCAGTGGCAGGGGGACCAACTATGGCTACACCTTC.

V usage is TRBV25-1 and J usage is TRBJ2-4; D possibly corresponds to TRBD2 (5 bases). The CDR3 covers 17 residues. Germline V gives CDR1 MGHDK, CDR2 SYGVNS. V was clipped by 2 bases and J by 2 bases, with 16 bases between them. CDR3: CASSEGGGSLPKNIQYF. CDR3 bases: TGTGCCAGCAGTGAAGGTGGCGGGTCCCTACCCAAAAACATTCAGTACTTC.

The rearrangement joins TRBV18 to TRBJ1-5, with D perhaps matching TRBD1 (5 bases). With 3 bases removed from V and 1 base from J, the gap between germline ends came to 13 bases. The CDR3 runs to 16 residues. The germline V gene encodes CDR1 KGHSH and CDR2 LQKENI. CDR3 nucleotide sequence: TGTGCCAGCTCACCCCGAGGAGGGGAGAGCAATCAGCCCCAGCATTTT. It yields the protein CASSPRGGESNQPQHF.

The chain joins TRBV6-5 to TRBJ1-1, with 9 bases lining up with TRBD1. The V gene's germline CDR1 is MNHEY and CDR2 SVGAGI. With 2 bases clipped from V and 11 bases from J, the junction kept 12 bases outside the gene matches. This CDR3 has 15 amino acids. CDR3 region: CASSYPGLQGAVAFF. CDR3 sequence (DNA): TGTGCCAGCAGTTACCCCGGTTTACAGGGGGCGGTGGCTTTCTTT.

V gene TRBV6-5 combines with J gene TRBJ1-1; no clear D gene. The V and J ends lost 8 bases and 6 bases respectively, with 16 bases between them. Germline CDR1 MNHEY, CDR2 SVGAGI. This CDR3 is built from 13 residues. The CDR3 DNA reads TGTGCCAGCGCGGGCTGGAGCGCCGCTGAAGCTTTCTTT. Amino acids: CASAGWSAAEAFF.

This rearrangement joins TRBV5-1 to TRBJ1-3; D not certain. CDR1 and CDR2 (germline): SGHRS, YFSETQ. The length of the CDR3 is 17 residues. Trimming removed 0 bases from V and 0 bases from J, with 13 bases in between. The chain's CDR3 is CASSLESHRGSGNTIYF. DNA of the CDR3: TGCGCCAGCAGCTTGGAATCTCACCGGGGCTCTGGAAACACCATATATTTT.

The chain's CDR3 is CAWTVAGSYEQYF. CDR3 sequence (DNA): TGTGCCTGGACTGTCGCGGGGTCCTACGAGCAGTACTTC. V usage is TRBV30 and J usage is TRBJ2-7; perhaps TRBD2 as D (6 bases). Trimming took 4 bases from V and 1 from J, leaving 11 bases between them. Germline V lookup: CDR1 GTSNPN, CDR2 SVGIG (reference sequence). The CDR3 runs 13 residues.

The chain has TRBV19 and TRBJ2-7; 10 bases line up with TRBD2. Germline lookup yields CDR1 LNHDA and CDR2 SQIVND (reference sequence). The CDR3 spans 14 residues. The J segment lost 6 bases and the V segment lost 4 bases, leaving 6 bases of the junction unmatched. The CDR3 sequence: CASSKGASGSEQYF. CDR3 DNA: TGTGCCAGTAGTAAGGGGGCTAGCGGGAGCGAGCAGTACTTC.

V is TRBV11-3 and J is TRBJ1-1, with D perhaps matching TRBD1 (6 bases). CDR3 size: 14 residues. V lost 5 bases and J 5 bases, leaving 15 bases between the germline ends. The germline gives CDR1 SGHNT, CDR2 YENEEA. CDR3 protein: CASSISGVGTEAFF. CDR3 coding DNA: TGTGCCAGCAGCATCTCAGGGGTTGGGACTGAAGCTTTCTTT.

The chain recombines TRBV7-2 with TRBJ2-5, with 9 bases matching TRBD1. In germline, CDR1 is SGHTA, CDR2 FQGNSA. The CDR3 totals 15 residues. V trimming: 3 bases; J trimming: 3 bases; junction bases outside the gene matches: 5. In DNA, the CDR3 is TGTGCCAGCAGCTTTTACAGGGGGCTTGAAGAGACCCAGTACTTC. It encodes CASSFYRGLEETQYF.

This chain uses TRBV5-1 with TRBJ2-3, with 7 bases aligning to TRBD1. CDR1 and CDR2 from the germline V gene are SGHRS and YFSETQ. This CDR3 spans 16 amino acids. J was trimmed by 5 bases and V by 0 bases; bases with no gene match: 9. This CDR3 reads CASSLGQGVVGDTQYF. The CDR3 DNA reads TGCGCCAGCAGCTTGGGACAGGGAGTAGTTGGAGATACGCAGTATTTT. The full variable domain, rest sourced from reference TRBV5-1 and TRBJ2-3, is KAGVTQTPRYLIKTRGQQVTLSCSPISGHRSVSWYQQTPGQGLQFLFEYFSETQRNKGNFPGRFSGRQFSNSRSEMNVSTLELGDSALYLCASSLGQGVVGDTQYFGPGTRLTVL.

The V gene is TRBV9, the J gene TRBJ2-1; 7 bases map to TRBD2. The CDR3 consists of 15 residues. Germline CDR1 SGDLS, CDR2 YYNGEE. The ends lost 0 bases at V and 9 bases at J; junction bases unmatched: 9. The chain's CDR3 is CASSVEGRESAEQFF. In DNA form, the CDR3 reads TGTGCCAGCAGCGTAGAGGGGCGGGAGTCTGCTGAGCAGTTCTTC.

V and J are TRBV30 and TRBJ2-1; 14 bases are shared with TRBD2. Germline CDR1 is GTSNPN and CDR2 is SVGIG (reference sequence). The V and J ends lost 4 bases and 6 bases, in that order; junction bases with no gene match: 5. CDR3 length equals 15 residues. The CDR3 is CAWNRGLAGVNEQFF. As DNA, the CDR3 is TGTGCCTGGAACCGGGGACTAGCGGGAGTCAATGAGCAGTTCTTC.

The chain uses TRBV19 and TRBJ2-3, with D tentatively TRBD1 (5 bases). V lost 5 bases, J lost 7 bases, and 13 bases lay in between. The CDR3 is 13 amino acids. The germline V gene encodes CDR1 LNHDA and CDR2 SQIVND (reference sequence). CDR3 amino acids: CASSRTRYNTQYF. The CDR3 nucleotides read TGTGCCAGTAGTCGGACAAGATATAATACGCAGTATTTT.

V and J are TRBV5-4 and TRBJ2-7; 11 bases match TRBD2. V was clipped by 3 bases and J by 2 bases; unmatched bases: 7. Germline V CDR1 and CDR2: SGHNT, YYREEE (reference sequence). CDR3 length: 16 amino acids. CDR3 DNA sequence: TGTGCCAGCAGCTCGGGGACTAGCGGCAACACCTACGAGCAGTACTTC. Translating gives CASSSGTSGNTYEQYF.

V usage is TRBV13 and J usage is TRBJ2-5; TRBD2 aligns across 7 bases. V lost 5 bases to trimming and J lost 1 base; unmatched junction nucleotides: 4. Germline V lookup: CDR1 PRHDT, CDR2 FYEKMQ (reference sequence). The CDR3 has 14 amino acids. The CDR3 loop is CASSPWTSQETQYF. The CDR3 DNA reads TGTGCCAGCAGCCCCTGGACTAGCCAAGAGACCCAGTACTTC. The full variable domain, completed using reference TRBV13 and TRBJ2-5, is AAGVIQSPRHLIKEKRETATLKCYPIPRHDTVYWYQQGPGQDPQFLISFYEKMQSDKGSIPDRFSAQQFSDYHSELNMSSLELGDSALYFCASSPWTSQETQYFGPGTRLLVL.

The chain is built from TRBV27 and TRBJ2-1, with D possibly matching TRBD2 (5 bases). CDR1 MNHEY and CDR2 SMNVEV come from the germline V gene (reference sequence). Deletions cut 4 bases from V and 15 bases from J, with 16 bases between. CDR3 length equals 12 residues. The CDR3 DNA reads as TGTGCCAGCAGTTCCCAACCTAGCTTACGGTTCTTC. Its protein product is CASSSQPSLRFF.

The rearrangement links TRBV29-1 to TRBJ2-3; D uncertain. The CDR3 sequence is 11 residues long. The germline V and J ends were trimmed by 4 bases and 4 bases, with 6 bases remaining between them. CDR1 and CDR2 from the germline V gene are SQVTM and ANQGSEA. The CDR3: CSVAEADTQYF. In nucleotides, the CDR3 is TGCAGCGTTGCTGAGGCAGATACGCAGTATTTT.